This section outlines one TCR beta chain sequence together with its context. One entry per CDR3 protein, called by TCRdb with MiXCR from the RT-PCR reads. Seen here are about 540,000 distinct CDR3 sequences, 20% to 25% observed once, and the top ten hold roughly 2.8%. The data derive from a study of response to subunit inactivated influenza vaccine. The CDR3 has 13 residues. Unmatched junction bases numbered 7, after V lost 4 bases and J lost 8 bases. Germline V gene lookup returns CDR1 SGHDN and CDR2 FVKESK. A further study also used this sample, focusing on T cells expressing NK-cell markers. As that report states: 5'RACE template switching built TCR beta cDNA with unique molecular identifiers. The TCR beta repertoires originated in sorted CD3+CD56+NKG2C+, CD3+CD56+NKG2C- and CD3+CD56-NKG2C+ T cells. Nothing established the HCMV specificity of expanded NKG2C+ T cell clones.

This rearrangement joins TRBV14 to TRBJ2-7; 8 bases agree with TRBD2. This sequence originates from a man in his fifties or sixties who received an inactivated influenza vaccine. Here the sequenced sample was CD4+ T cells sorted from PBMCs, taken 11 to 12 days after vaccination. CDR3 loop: CASSPLAAGKQYF. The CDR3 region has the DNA TGTGCCAGCAGCCCACTAGCGGCAGGGAAGCAGTACTTC.